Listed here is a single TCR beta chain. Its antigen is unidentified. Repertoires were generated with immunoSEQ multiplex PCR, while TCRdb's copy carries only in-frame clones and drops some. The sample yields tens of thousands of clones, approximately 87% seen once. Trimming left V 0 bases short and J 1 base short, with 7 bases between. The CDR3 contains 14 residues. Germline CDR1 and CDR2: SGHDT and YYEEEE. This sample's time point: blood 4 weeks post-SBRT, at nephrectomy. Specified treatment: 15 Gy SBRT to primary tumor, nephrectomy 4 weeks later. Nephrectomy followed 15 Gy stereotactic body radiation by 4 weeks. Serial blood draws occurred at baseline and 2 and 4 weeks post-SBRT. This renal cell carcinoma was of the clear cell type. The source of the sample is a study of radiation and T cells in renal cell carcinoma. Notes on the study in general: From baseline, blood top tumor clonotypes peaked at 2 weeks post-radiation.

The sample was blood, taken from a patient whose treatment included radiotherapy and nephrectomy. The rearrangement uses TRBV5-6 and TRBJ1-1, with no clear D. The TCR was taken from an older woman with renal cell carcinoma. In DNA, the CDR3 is TGTGCCAGCAGCTTGGAGGTTAAGAACACTGAAGCTTTCTTT. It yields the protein CASSLEVKNTEAFF. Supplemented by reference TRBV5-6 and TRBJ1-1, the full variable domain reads DAGVTQSPTHLIKTRGQQVTLRCSPKSGHDTVSWYQQALGQGPQFIFQYYEEEERQRGNFPDRFSGHQFPNYSSELNVNALLLGDSALYLCASSLEVKNTEAFFGQGTRLTVV.